Following are 2 T cell receptor beta chains from one sample sequenced in a study of control samples from healthy donors and cancer patients. Assay used: immunoSEQ multiplex PCR; TCRdb lists only in-frame clones, some missing. This table has about 120,000 clones, roughly 88% appearing once. The sequenced material came from blood. The receptors originated from a man aged 35-49 years in good health.

The chain couples TRBV7-8 to TRBJ2-7, with 10 bases that match TRBD1. In germline, CDR1 is SGHVS, CDR2 FQNEAQ. V lost 1 base, J lost 0 bases, and 6 bases stayed unmatched. The CDR3 length is 17 residues. The CDR3 bases are TGTGCCAGCAGCTTAGGGACAGGGGGAGTCAACTCCTACGAGCAGTACTTC. Protein: CASSLGTGGVNSYEQYF.

This chain uses TRBV4-1 with TRBJ1-4; D possibly corresponds to TRBD1 (5 bases). The length of the CDR3 is 14 residues. The V end was cut by 4 bases, the J end by 10 bases, with 16 bases between. Per the germline V gene, CDR1 is MGHRA and CDR2 is YSYEKL. The CDR3 bases are TGCGCCAGCAGCCCACCGGCAAGGGGCGGAAAACTGTTTTTT. Amino acids: CASSPPARGGKLFF.